This T cell receptor (beta chain) was found in a study of T-cell reconstitution after alpha-beta-depleted transplantation in children. The CDR3 runs to 15 residues. The junction had 8 bases not matched to a gene; V was cut back by 6 bases and J by 5 bases. The germline V gene encodes CDR1 SGHRS and CDR2 YFSETQ. This clonotype came up many times. Preparation of the TCRbeta library involved a method that used unique molecular identifiers. TCRdb re-called the PCR reads with MiXCR, one entry per CDR3 protein. The sample shows more than 550,000 distinct CDR3 sequences, about 11% of them seen only once. The chain carries TRBV5-1 and TRBJ2-7; 13 bases fit TRBD2. The clonotype comes from a human donor who donated a stem cell graft to a child with acute myeloid leukemia. The source material was PBMCs from the stem cell graft donor, sampled from the stem cell graft. CDR3 DNA sequence: TGCGCCAGCACCTTACTAGCGGGAGGGCCCAACGAGCAGTACTTC. Its translation is CASTLLAGGPNEQYF.